A single sample is the source of the 10 T cell receptor beta chains below, sequenced in a study of blood T cells in healthy people across ages. Then a second PCR, running about 6 to 11 cycles, was carried out with a sample-barcoded 5' primer and a J-beta primer mix. MiXCR, run by TCRdb on the 5' RACE reads, gives a single entry per CDR3 protein. The data hold some 760,000 distinct CDR3 sequences, with 20% to 25% observed a single time. The same data also contributed to another study, on T cells of mothers and their children.

Sample: blood. Receptors were obtained from a boy younger than 18 in good health.

This clonotype has just a few counts. This sequence joins TRBV29-1 and TRBJ2-1; 10 bases align to TRBD1. CDR1 SQVTM and CDR2 ANQGSEA come from the germline V gene. Unmatched junction bases numbered 2, after V lost 3 bases and J lost 6 bases. The CDR3 is 13 residues long. CDR3: CSVDGTGVNEQFF. DNA of the CDR3: TGCAGCGTTGACGGGACAGGGGTCAATGAGCAGTTCTTC.

This clonotype appeared once. V and J are TRBV20-1 and TRBJ1-5, with D tentatively TRBD1 (5 bases). Deletions cut 7 bases from V and 7 bases from J, with 14 bases between. From germline, CDR1 is DFQATT and CDR2 SNEGSKA (reference sequence). The CDR3 totals 12 residues. In DNA, the CDR3 is TGCAGTGTGTCGGGGGTGAACCAGCCCCAGCATTTT. Translation gives CSVSGVNQPQHF.

This clonotype was observed a few times. V is TRBV4-2 and J is TRBJ2-7, with 9 bases aligning to TRBD2. The CDR3 extends over 15 amino acids. Germline CDR1 and CDR2: LGHNA and YNFKEQ. V lost 2 bases to trimming and J lost 5 bases; unmatched junction nucleotides: 7. The CDR3 sequence: CASSQRLAGAHEQYF. The CDR3 DNA is TGTGCCAGCAGCCAAAGGTTAGCGGGGGCCCACGAGCAGTACTTC.

This clonotype was seen more than once but under ten times. The gene calls are TRBV5-1 and TRBJ2-7; 8 bases are a match to TRBD1. Looked up from germline, CDR1 is SGHRS and CDR2 is YFSETQ. The ends lost 3 bases at V and 3 bases at J; junction bases unmatched: 8. This CDR3 has 15 amino acids. The CDR3 bases are TGCGCCAGCAGCTCTCGGACAGGGATGGACTACGAGCAGTACTTC. This sequence encodes CASSSRTGMDYEQYF.

This clonotype was observed a few times. The CDR3 nucleotides are TGCGCCAGCAGCCAAGGAGTCCTCTATGGCTACACCTTC. This encodes CASSQGVLYGYTF. V usage is TRBV4-1 and J usage is TRBJ1-2, with no clear D. Germline assignment: CDR1 MGHRA and CDR2 YSYEKL. V lost 1 base and J lost 4, with 7 bases in between. The CDR3 covers 13 residues.

A few counts support this clonotype. The V gene is TRBV5-1, the J gene TRBJ1-1; possibly TRBD1 for D (6 bases). The V end was cut by 4 bases, the J end by 4 bases, with 8 bases between. The CDR3 is made up of 12 amino acids. Per the germline V gene, CDR1 is SGHRS and CDR2 is YFSETQ. CDR3 region: CASSMGATEAFF. The CDR3 DNA sequence: TGCGCCAGCAGCATGGGGGCCACTGAAGCTTTCTTT.

This chain uses TRBV6-1 with TRBJ2-5, with TRBD1 matching over 10 bases. V shed 6 bases and J 5 bases; nucleotides not matched to a gene: 3. From germline, CDR1 is MNHNS and CDR2 SASEGT. This CDR3 is 13 amino acids long. CDR3 bases: TGTGCCAGCAGAGGGACAGGGGCGGAGACCCAGTACTTC. The encoded protein is CASRGTGAETQYF.

The V gene is TRBV3-1, the J gene TRBJ1-5; TRBD1 might be the D (5 bases). In germline, CDR1 is LGHDT, CDR2 YNNKEL (reference sequence). The V end lost 6 bases, the J end lost 8 bases, and 14 bases lay between the germline ends. The CDR3 extends over 13 amino acids. CDR3 sequence reads: CASSTRGVEPQHF. The CDR3 nucleotides are TGTGCCAGCAGTACCCGGGGGGTAGAGCCCCAGCATTTT.

The chain recombines TRBV15 with TRBJ1-3, with D hard to call. This CDR3 has 15 residues. Trimming took off 0 bases at V and 1 base at J, with 7 bases between the two ends. Germline lookup yields CDR1 LNHNV and CDR2 YYDKDF (reference sequence). CDR3 region: CATSRDLGSGNTIYF. The CDR3 nucleotides are TGTGCCACCAGCAGAGATTTGGGTTCTGGAAACACCATATATTTT.

J is TRBJ1-4 and V is TRBV6-2 or TRBV6-3; 7 bases map to TRBD1. V shed 4 bases, J shed 7 bases, and the junction held 6 bases outside the gene matches. Per germline, CDR1 MNHEY and CDR2 SVGEGT. The CDR3 consists of 14 residues. The CDR3, as DNA: TGTGCCAGCAGTTCGACAGGGTGGTCTGAAAAACTGTTTTTT. This encodes CASSSTGWSEKLFF.